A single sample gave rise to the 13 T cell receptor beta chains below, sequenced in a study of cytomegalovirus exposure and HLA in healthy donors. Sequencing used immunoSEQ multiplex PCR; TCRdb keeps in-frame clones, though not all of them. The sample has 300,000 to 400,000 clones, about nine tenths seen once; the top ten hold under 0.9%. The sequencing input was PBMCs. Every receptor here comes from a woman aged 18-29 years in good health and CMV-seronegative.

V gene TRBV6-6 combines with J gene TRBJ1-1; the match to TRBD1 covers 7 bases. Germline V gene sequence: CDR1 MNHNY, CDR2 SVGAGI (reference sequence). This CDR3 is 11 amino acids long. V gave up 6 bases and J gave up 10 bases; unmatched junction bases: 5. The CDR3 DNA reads TGTGCCAGCAGATCCTCAGGGGGAGCTTTCTTT. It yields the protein CASRSSGGAFF.

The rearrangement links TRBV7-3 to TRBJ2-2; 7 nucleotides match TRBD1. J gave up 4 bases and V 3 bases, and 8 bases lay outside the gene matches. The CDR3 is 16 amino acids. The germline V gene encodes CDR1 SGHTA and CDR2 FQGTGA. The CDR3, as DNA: TGTGCCAGCAGCTTCAGCCGCGCAGGGGGCACCGGGGAGCTGTTTTTT. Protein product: CASSFSRAGGTGELFF.

CDR3 DNA sequence: TGTGCCAGCAGCTTAGACCGGGGGGGATCACCCACCGGGGAGCTGTTTTTT. Protein sequence: CASSLDRGGSPTGELFF. The chain recombines TRBV11-2 with TRBJ2-2; TRBD2 matches 8 bases. CDR1 SGHAT and CDR2 FQNNGV come from the germline V gene. The CDR3 runs to 17 residues. Trimming took 0 bases from V and 4 from J; bases not matched to a gene: 7. Supplemented by reference TRBV11-2 and TRBJ2-2, the full variable domain reads EAGVAQSPRYKIIEKRQSVAFWCNPISGHATLYWYQQILGQGPKLLIQFQNNGVVDDSQLPKDRFSAERLKGVDSTLKIQPAKLEDSAVYLCASSLDRGGSPTGELFFGEGSRLTVL.

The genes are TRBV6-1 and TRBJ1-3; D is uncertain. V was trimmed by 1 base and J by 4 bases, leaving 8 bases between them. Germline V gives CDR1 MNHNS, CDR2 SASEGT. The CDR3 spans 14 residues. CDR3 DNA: TGTGCCAGCAGTGAAGGCAGAACCGGAAACACCATATATTTT. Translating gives CASSEGRTGNTIYF.

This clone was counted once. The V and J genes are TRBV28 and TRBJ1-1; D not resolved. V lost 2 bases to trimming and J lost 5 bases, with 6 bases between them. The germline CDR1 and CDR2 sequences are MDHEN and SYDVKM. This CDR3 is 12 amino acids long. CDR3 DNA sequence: TGTGCCAGCAGTTTAGTGAGAACTGAAGCTTTCTTT. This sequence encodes CASSLVRTEAFF.

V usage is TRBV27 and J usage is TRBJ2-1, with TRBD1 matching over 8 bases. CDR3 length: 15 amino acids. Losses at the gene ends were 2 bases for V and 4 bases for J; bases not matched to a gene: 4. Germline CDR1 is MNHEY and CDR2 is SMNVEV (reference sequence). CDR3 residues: CASSLGRGLYNEQFF. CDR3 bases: TGTGCCAGCAGTTTAGGCAGGGGGCTTTACAATGAGCAGTTCTTC.

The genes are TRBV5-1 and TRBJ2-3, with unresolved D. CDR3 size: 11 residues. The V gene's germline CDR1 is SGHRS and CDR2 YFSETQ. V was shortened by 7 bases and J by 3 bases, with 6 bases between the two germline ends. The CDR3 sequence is CASYNTDTQYF. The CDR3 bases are TGCGCCAGCTATAATACAGATACGCAGTATTTT.

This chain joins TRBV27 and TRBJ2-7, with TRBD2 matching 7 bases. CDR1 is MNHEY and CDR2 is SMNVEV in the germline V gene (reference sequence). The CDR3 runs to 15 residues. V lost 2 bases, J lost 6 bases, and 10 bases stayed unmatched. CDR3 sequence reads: CASSLGPGLDPEQYF. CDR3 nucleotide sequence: TGTGCCAGCAGTTTAGGGCCCGGACTAGACCCCGAGCAGTACTTC.

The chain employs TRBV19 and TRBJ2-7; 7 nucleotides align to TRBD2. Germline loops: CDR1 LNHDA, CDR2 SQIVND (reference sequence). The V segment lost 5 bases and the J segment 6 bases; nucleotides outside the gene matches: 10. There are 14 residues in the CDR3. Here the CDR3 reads CASSLQGRAGEQYF. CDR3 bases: TGTGCCAGTAGTTTACAAGGGAGGGCCGGCGAGCAGTACTTC.

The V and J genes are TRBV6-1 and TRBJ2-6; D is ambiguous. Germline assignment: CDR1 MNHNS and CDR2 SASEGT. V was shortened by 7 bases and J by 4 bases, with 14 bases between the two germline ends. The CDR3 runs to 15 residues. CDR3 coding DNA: TGTGCCAGCAACGAAAGGAGCTTAGGGGCCAACGTCCTGACTTTC. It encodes CASNERSLGANVLTF.

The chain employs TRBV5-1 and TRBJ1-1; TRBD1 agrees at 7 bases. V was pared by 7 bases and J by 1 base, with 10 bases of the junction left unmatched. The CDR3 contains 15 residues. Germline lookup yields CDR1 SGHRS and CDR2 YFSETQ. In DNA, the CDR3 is TGCGCCAGCCATCAGGGGGACACAAAGAACACTGAAGCTTTCTTT. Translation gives CASHQGDTKNTEAFF.

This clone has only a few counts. This chain's CDR3 is CASSTRGSSPLHF. CDR3 nucleotide sequence: TGTGCCAGCAGTACCAGGGGCAGCTCACCCCTCCACTTT. V is TRBV28 and J is TRBJ1-6; D might be TRBD1 (6 bases). CDR3 length: 13 amino acids. The germline V gene has CDR1 MDHEN and CDR2 SYDVKM. V was cut by 5 bases and J by 10 bases, with 12 bases left in between.

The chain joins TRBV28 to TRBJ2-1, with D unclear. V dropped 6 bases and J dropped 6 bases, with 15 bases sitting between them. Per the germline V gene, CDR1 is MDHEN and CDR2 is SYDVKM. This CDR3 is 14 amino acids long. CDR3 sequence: CASSPPRNPNEQFF. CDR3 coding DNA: TGTGCCAGCAGCCCCCCCAGGAACCCCAATGAGCAGTTCTTC.